This TCR beta chain originates from a study of chemoradiotherapy in HPV16-positive cancers. Across the whole study: Candidate HPV-specific T-cell clones and common TCR motifs came from functional assays in a couple of HPV16-positive patients.

Samples were taken several times over chemoradiotherapy. The study's findings and limits: Only a couple of HPV16-positive patients supplied the functional HPV-specificity definition.

For this clone: Antigen: not known. Other nucleotide sequences from this sample produce the same CDR3.

TCRdb keeps only in-frame clones here, not all; method: immunoSEQ multiplex PCR. Here the sample spans 53,000 or so clones, around nine tenths being singletons. Germline loops: CDR1 SGHTA, CDR2 FQGNSA. The V gene lost 3 bases and the J gene lost 4 bases, with 7 bases spanning the gap. The length of the CDR3 is 13 residues. The material was blood, obtained from a patient who underwent chemoradiotherapy. The V and J genes are TRBV7-2 and TRBJ1-3, with D uncertain. This receptor was identified in a human donor with HPV-associated anogenital cancer. The chain's CDR3 is CASSFDTGNTIYF. Here the CDR3 DNA reads TGTGCCAGCAGCTTTGACACCGGAAACACCATATATTTT.